This TCR beta chain originates from a study of blood T cell repertoires in COVID-19. V was trimmed by 2 bases and J by 1 base, leaving 10 bases between them. CDR1 is KGHSH and CDR2 is LQKENI in the germline V gene. CDR3 length: 15 residues. Assay: immunoSEQ multiplex PCR; the TCRdb copy retains only in-frame clones and omits some. This sample yields 250,000 to 300,000 clones, of which roughly nine tenths are seen a single time; roughly 12% belongs to the top ten. Sequenced sample: peripheral blood. The V call is TRBV18, the J call TRBJ2-3, with D possibly being TRBD1 (5 bases). This TCR derives from a woman aged 30 to 39 with COVID-19, enrolled during active disease. This CDR3 reads CASSPLGRGTDTQYF. In DNA, the CDR3 is TGTGCCAGCTCACCATTAGGCAGGGGCACAGATACGCAGTATTTT.